These 16 T cell receptor beta chains share one sample of origin, sequenced in a study of T-cell reconstitution after alpha-beta-depleted transplantation in children. For TCRbeta, the library was prepared with unique molecular identifiers. From the PCR reads, TCRdb called clonotypes with MiXCR, one entry per CDR3 protein. The sample yields over 200,000 distinct CDR3 sequences, around 7.7% seen once. Sequencing was performed on PBMCs, mostly from graft donor cells, taken 360 days after TCRalphabeta/CD19-depleted stem cell transplant. These receptors originate from a male patient under 10 years old who had a stem cell transplant for acute myeloid leukemia, so the T cells may come from the graft donor.

This chain connects TRBV7-6 to TRBJ2-7, with D possibly being TRBD2 (6 bases). V lost 1 base and J 0 bases, leaving 10 bases between the germline ends. Germline CDR1 is SGHVS and CDR2 is FNYEAQ. The length of the CDR3 is 15 residues. CDR3 sequence: CASSLEGRDSYEQYF. The CDR3 DNA follows: TGTGCCAGCAGCTTAGAAGGGCGGGACTCCTACGAGCAGTACTTC.

The chain recombines TRBV20-1 with TRBJ2-1, with 7 bases lining up with TRBD2. This CDR3 spans 15 amino acids. The germline CDR1 and CDR2 sequences are DFQATT and SNEGSKA (reference sequence). The junction had 8 bases not matched to a gene; V was cut back by 3 bases and J by 3 bases. CDR3 coding DNA: TGCAGTGCTAGTCCCGGACTAGTGGGCTACAATGAGCAGTTCTTC. The encoded protein is CSASPGLVGYNEQFF.

The V gene is TRBV29-1, the J gene TRBJ2-5, with D maybe TRBD2 (5 bases). The CDR3 is 12 residues long. The V and J ends lost 3 bases and 9 bases respectively, with 14 bases between them. CDR1 SQVTM and CDR2 ANQGSEA come from the germline V gene. Here the CDR3 reads CSVEVTEEAQYF. In DNA, the CDR3 is TGCAGCGTTGAGGTGACTGAGGAGGCCCAGTACTTC.

The chain couples TRBV5-5 to TRBJ2-5, with D maybe TRBD2 (6 bases). From germline, CDR1 is SGHKS and CDR2 YYEKEE (reference sequence). This CDR3 region has 14 residues. The V end lost 4 bases, the J end lost 5 bases, and 15 bases lay between the germline ends. CDR3 DNA: TGTGCCAGCAGCCGACCCGGGAGCATTGAGACCCAGTACTTC. Translated: CASSRPGSIETQYF. The full variable domain, rest sourced from reference TRBV5-5 and TRBJ2-5, is DAGVTQSPTHLIKTRGQQVTLRCSPISGHKSVSWYQQVLGQGPQFIFQYYEKEERGRGNFPDRFSARQFPNYSSELNVNALLLGDSALYLCASSRPGSIETQYFGPGTRLLVL.

The chain combines TRBV6-1 with TRBJ1-1; no definite D call. Germline V CDR1 and CDR2: MNHNS, SASEGT. V lost 5 bases and J 0 bases, leaving 7 bases between the germline ends. The CDR3 runs to 13 residues. The CDR3 reads CASSLYLNTEAFF. The CDR3 DNA follows: TGTGCCAGCAGTCTCTACCTGAACACTGAAGCTTTCTTT.

Ten or more counts support this clonotype. J is TRBJ1-1 and V is TRBV7-9; D remains unclear. V was shortened by 5 bases and J by 6 bases, with 16 bases between the two germline ends. The CDR3 loop spans 14 amino acids. Germline V gene sequence: CDR1 SEHNR, CDR2 FQNEAQ (reference sequence). The CDR3 nucleotides are TGTGCCAGCAGCCCCCAAGGCAGGTTATCTGAAGCTTTCTTT. Translation: CASSPQGRLSEAFF.

This clonotype showed up many times. This chain uses TRBV7-9 with TRBJ1-1, with a weak D call TRBD1 (5 bases). V lost 3 bases and J 3 bases, leaving 8 bases between the germline ends. The germline gives CDR1 SEHNR, CDR2 FQNEAQ (reference sequence). The CDR3 covers 13 residues. The CDR3 sequence: CASSFGGDTEAFF. The CDR3 coding sequence is TGTGCCAGCAGCTTCGGGGGGGACACTGAAGCTTTCTTT.

This clonotype was counted ten times or more. The V gene is TRBV2, the J gene TRBJ1-3; D is unresolved. V lost 6 bases and J 6 bases, leaving 3 bases between the germline ends. The germline CDR1 and CDR2 sequences are SNHLY and FYNNEI. This CDR3 contains 10 residues. CDR3 DNA sequence: TGTGCCAGCAGGGAAAACACCATATATTTT. Amino acid sequence: CASRENTIYF.

This clonotype was counted between two and nine times. The chain is built from TRBV4-1 and TRBJ1-5; D remains unclear. Deletions cut 0 bases from V and 2 bases from J, with 11 bases between. Germline V gene lookup returns CDR1 MGHRA and CDR2 YSYEKL. CDR3 size: 16 residues. CDR3 DNA: TGCGCCAGCAGCCAAGATCTAACGTCCCGCAATCAGCCCCAGCATTTT. Its translation: CASSQDLTSRNQPQHF.

The V and J genes are TRBV9 and TRBJ1-6; D is unclear. The V and J ends lost 0 bases and 10 bases respectively, with 11 bases between them. Germline loops: CDR1 SGDLS, CDR2 YYNGEE. The CDR3 is 14 amino acids. CDR3 sequence reads: CASSVEAASSPLHF. CDR3 nucleotides: TGTGCCAGCAGCGTAGAGGCAGCTAGCTCACCCCTCCACTTT.

The chain recombines TRBV29-1 with TRBJ2-1; 8 nucleotides agree with TRBD1. In germline, CDR1 is SQVTM, CDR2 ANQGSEA. The trim removed 4 bases at V and 6 bases at J, leaving 5 bases unmatched. This CDR3 has 13 residues. CDR3 sequence reads: CSVGRGRFNEQFF. The CDR3 bases are TGCAGCGTTGGCAGGGGGCGCTTCAATGAGCAGTTCTTC.

This chain connects TRBV7-8 to TRBJ1-5; D not certain. Trimming stripped 1 base from V and 6 bases from J, with 13 bases between. The germline V gene has CDR1 SGHVS and CDR2 FQNEAQ. The CDR3 contains 15 residues. CDR3 region: CASSLEGSISQPQHF. Written as DNA, the CDR3 is TGTGCCAGCAGCTTAGAAGGGTCGATAAGTCAGCCCCAGCATTTT.

This sequence joins TRBV11-3 and TRBJ2-1, with 14 bases aligning to TRBD2. Germline loops: CDR1 SGHNT, CDR2 YENEEA. With 5 bases clipped from V and 8 bases from J, the junction kept 8 bases outside the gene matches. This CDR3 spans 16 amino acids. CDR3 sequence: CASSLTGLAGDDEQFF. The CDR3 DNA follows: TGTGCCAGCAGCCTGACGGGACTAGCGGGAGACGATGAGCAGTTCTTC.

The chain is built from TRBV6-1 and TRBJ2-7; D unclear. Between the trimmed V and J ends, which lost 3 bases and 8 bases, there was a span of 17 bases. CDR1 and CDR2 from the germline V gene are MNHNS and SASEGT. The CDR3 loop spans 14 amino acids. CDR3 amino acids: CASSEFRDGVQQYF. In DNA, the CDR3 is TGTGCCAGCAGTGAGTTCAGAGATGGGGTCCAGCAGTACTTC.

V gene TRBV12-3 or TRBV12-4 combines with J gene TRBJ1-1; a weak D match, TRBD1 (6 bases). This CDR3 is 15 amino acids long. The V and J ends lost 3 bases and 0 bases respectively, with 11 bases between them. CDR3 DNA sequence: TGTGCCAGCAGTTTGTGGAGGGGGGTGAACACTGAAGCTTTCTTT. Protein product: CASSLWRGVNTEAFF.

The chain employs TRBV12-3 or TRBV12-4 and TRBJ2-5, with 12 bases that match TRBD2. V was pared by 10 bases and J by 6 bases, with 6 bases of the junction left unmatched. The length of the CDR3 is 13 residues. CDR3 protein: CATGTSGLKTQYF. CDR3 coding DNA: TGTGCCACCGGGACTAGCGGGTTAAAGACCCAGTACTTC.